This T cell receptor beta chain was identified during a study of cytomegalovirus exposure and HLA in healthy donors. Study-level information: Among roughly 180 million T cells, an earlier analysis found 95 million to 140 million unique TCR beta sequences. Broader study findings: Later analysis revealed greater clonal expansion in HLA-associated TCR beta chains than in equally common others.

The primer mix had 60 Vbeta and 13 Jbeta primers. Assay: immunoSEQ multiplex PCR; the TCRdb copy retains only in-frame clones and omits some. The sample spans fewer than 85,000 clones; the ten largest clones claim about 4%. Remarks on this clone: The antigen remains undetermined.

Germline V gene data show CDR1 as KGHSH and CDR2 as LQKENI. The CDR3 extends over 14 amino acids. The J segment lost 3 bases and the V segment lost 0 bases, leaving 1 base of the junction unmatched. This sequence originates from a female donor in good health and CMV-seropositive. Input material: PBMCs. The chain uses TRBV18 and TRBJ2-5; 7 positions agree with TRBD1. The CDR3 sequence is CASSPPTGKETQYF. The CDR3 DNA reads as TGTGCCAGCTCACCACCGACAGGGAAAGAGACCCAGTACTTC.